The T cell receptor (beta chain) under discussion was sequenced for a study of blood T cell repertoires in COVID-19. Study-wide context: Sites in the United States, Italy and Spain provided acute and convalescent COVID-19 samples. Sample material is recorded as cDNA or gDNA derived from T cells, B-cell-depleted T cells, or PBMCs.

After removal of 4 bases from V and 0 bases from J, the junction contained 3 bases not matched to a gene. The CDR3 length is 16 residues. Germline CDR1 is SGHRS and CDR2 is YFSETQ. This clone was seen only once. In the source study's methods: Amplification of reference gene primers provided the estimated nucleated cell counts. Libraries were prepared by immunoSEQ multiplex PCR; TCRdb keeps only in-frame clonotypes and omits some of them. V and J calls plus clone size are reproduced from that table; the DNA served to infer D and trimming. The sample has 130,000 to 150,000 clones, about four fifths seen once; the top ten hold more than 2.5%.

The source of this sequence is a woman aged 80 or over with acute or convalescent COVID-19. The chain has TRBV5-1 and TRBJ2-2; 10 bases match TRBD1. Sequenced material: peripheral blood. As DNA, the CDR3 is TGCGCCAGCAGCCCCGGACAGGGGGCGAACACCGGGGAGCTGTTTTTT. It translates to CASSPGQGANTGELFF.